This T cell receptor beta chain was identified during a study of T cell changes during pregnancy in multiple sclerosis. The V end lost 2 bases, the J end lost 4 bases, and 8 bases lay between the germline ends. Per germline, CDR1 SGHTA and CDR2 FQGNSA. This CDR3 contains 13 residues. Assay: immunoSEQ multiplex PCR; the TCRdb copy retains only in-frame clones and omits some. The table records about 70,000 clones, 91% of them present only once. The sequenced sample was peripheral blood, obtained in the third trimester of pregnancy. The clonotype was recovered from a female donor in good health, enrolled as a control in a pregnancy study. The rearrangement uses TRBV7-2 and TRBJ2-5; perhaps TRBD1 as D (6 bases). CDR3: CASSLMGAETQYF. Written as DNA, the CDR3 is TGTGCCAGCAGCTTAATGGGGGCAGAGACCCAGTACTTC.